These 27 T cell receptor beta chains came from one sample sequenced in a study of OX40 agonist ivuxolimab in advanced cancers. TCRdb keeps only in-frame clones here, not all; method: immunoSEQ multiplex PCR. Of about 49,000 clones listed, about 88% are singletons. Sequencing was performed on CD4+ or CD8+ T cells sorted from blood, taken in a trial of the OX40 agonist ivuxolimab. Every receptor here comes from an adult with an advanced solid tumor such as melanoma, head and neck, liver or kidney cancer.

The J gene is TRBJ2-4, the V gene TRBV6-5; D may be TRBD2 (6 bases). The CDR3 loop spans 13 amino acids. CDR1 and CDR2 (germline): MNHEY, SVGAGI. The V and J ends lost 5 bases and 9 bases respectively, with 14 bases between them. The CDR3 loop is CASSRLAGGIQYF. CDR3 nucleotide sequence: TGTGCCAGCAGTCGTCTGGCCGGGGGCATTCAGTACTTC.

The chain uses TRBV11-2 and TRBJ2-3, with TRBD2 matching 8 bases. The length of the CDR3 is 17 residues. The junction had 11 bases not matched to a gene; V was cut back by 4 bases and J by 2 bases. Germline lookup yields CDR1 SGHAT and CDR2 FQNNGV. The CDR3 here is CASSWGRGGSLTDTQYF. The CDR3 DNA sequence: TGTGCCAGCAGCTGGGGACGGGGGGGATCCCTCACAGATACGCAGTATTTT.

This chain connects TRBV5-1 to TRBJ2-1, with D tentatively TRBD1 (6 bases). V lost 2 bases to trimming and J lost 6 bases, with 12 bases between them. The CDR3 totals 14 residues. CDR1 and CDR2 from the germline V gene are SGHRS and YFSETQ. The CDR3 bases are TGCGCCAGCAGCTTCGGACAGAGGAGCAATGAGCAGTTCTTC. Encoded protein: CASSFGQRSNEQFF.

This rearrangement joins TRBV5-4 to TRBJ1-2; no clear D gene. The germline V and J ends were trimmed by 6 bases and 6 bases, with 15 bases remaining between them. This CDR3 has 13 residues. CDR1 is SGHNT, CDR2 YYREEE, per germline (reference sequence). CDR3 amino acids: CASTYSDNNGYTF. Written as DNA, the CDR3 is TGTGCCAGCACCTATTCTGACAATAATGGCTACACCTTC.

The chain combines TRBV11-3 with TRBJ2-1; unclear D gene. Germline-derived CDR1 and CDR2 are SGHNT and YENEEA. CDR3 size: 14 residues. The V end was cut by 1 base, the J end by 5 bases, with 9 bases between. CDR3 nucleotides: TGTGCCAGCAGCTTAGTACAAGATGACAATGAGCAGTTCTTC. Protein sequence: CASSLVQDDNEQFF.

Here the CDR3 DNA reads TGTGCCAGCAGCTTAGGGGGGACTAGGAAGGAGACCCAGTACTTC. Residues: CASSLGGTRKETQYF. The chain couples TRBV7-6 to TRBJ2-5; TRBD2 matches at 8 bases. The germline V gene has CDR1 SGHVS and CDR2 FNYEAQ. There are 15 residues in the CDR3. V dropped 1 base and J dropped 5; count of bases not matched to a gene: 6.

V is TRBV7-9 and J is TRBJ2-2; D uncertain. The CDR3 loop spans 16 amino acids. The V end was cut by 0 bases, the J end by 2 bases, with 10 bases between. Germline loops: CDR1 SEHNR, CDR2 FQNEAQ (reference sequence). CDR3 sequence (DNA): TGTGCCAGCAGCTTAGCAGCCTCACTAAACACCGGGGAGCTGTTTTTT. Encoded protein: CASSLAASLNTGELFF.

The chain uses TRBV2 and TRBJ2-2, with D unresolved. The CDR3 contains 15 residues. The germline V and J ends were trimmed by 5 bases and 6 bases, with 16 bases remaining between them. Germline CDR1 and CDR2: SNHLY and FYNNEI. CDR3 nucleotides: TGTGCCAGCAGTATCAACCGCGCCGGCGCCGGGGAGCTGTTTTTT. The encoded protein is CASSINRAGAGELFF.

Note on this clone: A read error may account for a junction end that differs from germline. The rearrangement links TRBV15 to TRBJ1-4; 7 positions agree with TRBD1. The CDR3 is 12 amino acids. Germline CDR1 is LNHNV and CDR2 is YYDKDF (reference sequence). The CDR3 is CAARTGSEKLFF. CDR3 coding DNA: TGTGCCGCCAGGACAGGTTCCGAAAAACTGTTTTTT.

This rearrangement joins TRBV6-5 to TRBJ1-2; D might be TRBD1 (6 bases). This CDR3 has 15 amino acids. The germline V and J ends were trimmed by 5 bases and 6 bases, with 19 bases remaining between them. CDR1 is MNHEY, CDR2 SVGAGI, per germline. The CDR3 protein is CASSKYYRDGDGYTF. CDR3 nucleotides: TGTGCCAGCAGTAAATACTACAGGGATGGGGATGGCTACACCTTC.

CDR3 coding DNA: TGTGCCAGCAGCCCCCGAATACCGGACTACGAGCAGTACTTC. This codes for CASSPRIPDYEQYF. This chain links TRBV28 with TRBJ2-7; D not resolved. The germline gives CDR1 MDHEN, CDR2 SYDVKM. Trimming shortened V by 6 bases and J by 3 bases, and 15 bases separated the two germline ends. The CDR3 is 14 amino acids.

The V and J genes are TRBV5-1 and TRBJ2-1, with 9 bases aligning to TRBD1. CDR1 SGHRS and CDR2 YFSETQ come from the germline V gene. The CDR3 is 15 residues long. Unmatched junction bases numbered 5, after V lost 4 bases and J lost 3 bases. The CDR3 protein is CASSLEGQGYNEQFF. CDR3 DNA sequence: TGCGCCAGCAGCCTGGAGGGACAGGGCTACAATGAGCAGTTCTTC.

The chain couples TRBV11-2 to TRBJ2-7; D is uncertain. V lost 7 bases, J lost 3 bases, and 22 bases lay in between. Germline CDR1 and CDR2: SGHAT and FQNNGV. The CDR3 has 16 residues. The DNA for the CDR3 is TGTGCCAGCACCCAACTTCCGGATGGGTTGGACTACGAGCAGTACTTC. Translation: CASTQLPDGLDYEQYF.

The rearrangement links TRBV19 to TRBJ1-5; 7 positions match TRBD1. V trimming: 11 bases; J trimming: 0 bases; junction bases outside the gene matches: 7. CDR1 and CDR2 from the germline V gene are LNHDA and SQIVND (reference sequence). The CDR3 has 14 amino acids. The CDR3 sequence: CAGGTDASNQPQHF. In DNA form, the CDR3 reads TGTGCCGGCGGGACAGACGCTAGCAATCAGCCCCAGCATTTT.

This chain connects TRBV7-2 to TRBJ1-6, with 10 positions matching TRBD1. The CDR3 runs 15 residues. The germline CDR1 and CDR2 sequences are SGHTA and FQGNSA. V trimming: 2 bases; J trimming: 9 bases; junction bases outside the gene matches: 4. The CDR3 nucleotides read TGTGCCAGCAGCTTAAGACAGGGGGCTGGTTCACCCCTCCACTTT. This translates into CASSLRQGAGSPLHF.

The gene calls are TRBV2 and TRBJ1-1; D call uncertain. The CDR3 is 11 amino acids. V was clipped by 5 bases and J by 8 bases, with 9 bases between them. CDR1 and CDR2 from the germline V gene are SNHLY and FYNNEI. CDR3 region: CASSYSREAFF. For the CDR3, the DNA is TGTGCCAGCAGTTACAGTCGAGAAGCTTTCTTT.

This clone appeared a few times. The V call is TRBV27, the J call TRBJ2-5; D not resolved. Trimming took 6 bases from V and 1 from J, leaving 9 bases between them. This CDR3 comprises 13 residues. The germline V gene encodes CDR1 MNHEY and CDR2 SMNVEV (reference sequence). DNA of the CDR3: TGTGCCAGCAGGCCCGGTGCCCAAGAGACCCAGTACTTC. Translated: CASRPGAQETQYF.

The genes are TRBV5-1 and TRBJ1-4; D remains ambiguous. CDR1 is SGHRS, CDR2 YFSETQ, per germline. CDR3 size: 14 residues. The ends were cut back, 4 bases at V and 3 bases at J, with 10 bases in the middle. The CDR3 sequence: CASSLTPSNEKLFF. The CDR3 coding sequence is TGCGCCAGCAGCCTGACTCCTTCTAATGAAAAACTGTTTTTT.

The rearrangement links TRBV4-1 to TRBJ2-5; unclear D gene. Germline assignment: CDR1 MGHRA and CDR2 YSYEKL. Trimming removed 6 bases from V and 1 base from J, with 18 bases in between. There are 16 residues in the CDR3. CDR3 protein: CASREAAGFSQETQYF. CDR3 nucleotides: TGCGCCAGCAGAGAGGCCGCTGGGTTCAGCCAAGAGACCCAGTACTTC.

CDR3 nucleotide sequence: TGTGCCAGCAGCCCCCCGGGACTAGCGTCCGGGGAGCTGTTTTTT. The encoded protein is CASSPPGLASGELFF. The chain employs TRBV5-4 and TRBJ2-2, with 10 positions matching TRBD2. This CDR3 contains 15 residues. V lost 4 bases and J lost 6; bases outside the gene matches: 6. Germline CDR1 reads SGHNT; CDR2 reads YYREEE (reference sequence).

The chain uses TRBV19 and TRBJ1-4; the match to TRBD1 covers 9 bases. The CDR3 extends over 14 amino acids. Trimming removed 7 bases from V and 8 bases from J; junction bases left unmatched: 8. Germline-derived CDR1 and CDR2 are LNHDA and SQIVND (reference sequence). As DNA, the CDR3 is TGTGCCAGTACCCCGACAGGGGGTAGCGAAAAACTGTTTTTT. It encodes CASTPTGGSEKLFF.

The rearrangement joins TRBV7-8 to TRBJ1-1; D uncertain. V was shortened by 3 bases and J by 0 bases, with 14 bases between the two germline ends. The CDR3 totals 16 residues. CDR1 is SGHVS, CDR2 FQNEAQ, per germline. CDR3 sequence (DNA): TGTGCCAGCAGCTTTAGGGTCGACCTCATGAACACTGAAGCTTTCTTT. The encoded protein is CASSFRVDLMNTEAFF.

The V and J genes are TRBV7-2 and TRBJ1-1, with D possibly TRBD1 on 5 matching bases. CDR1 is SGHTA and CDR2 is FQGNSA in the germline V gene. This CDR3 spans 15 amino acids. The V end lost 2 bases, the J end lost 1 base, and 11 bases lay between the germline ends. CDR3 nucleotide sequence: TGTGCCAGCAGCTTACTGTCAGGGTCGAACACTGAAGCTTTCTTT. It yields the protein CASSLLSGSNTEAFF.

This clone was observed a single time. The chain has TRBV28 and TRBJ1-4, with 7 positions matching TRBD1. The J segment lost 8 bases and the V segment lost 6 bases, leaving 6 bases of the junction unmatched. Per germline, CDR1 MDHEN and CDR2 SYDVKM. This CDR3 has 13 amino acids. Written as DNA, the CDR3 is TGTGCCAGCAGGGAGACAGGGTGGGAAAAACTGTTTTTT. Protein sequence: CASRETGWEKLFF.

The V call is TRBV14, the J call TRBJ2-7, with TRBD2 matching 11 bases. With V trimmed by 4 bases and J by 5 bases, 7 bases remained unmatched. The CDR3 is 15 residues long. The germline gives CDR1 SGHDN, CDR2 FVKESK. In DNA form, the CDR3 reads TGTGCCAGCAGCCCAGTAGCGGGAGGGCCTGACGAGCAGTACTTC. This codes for CASSPVAGGPDEQYF. Variable domain in full (rest from reference TRBV14 and TRBJ2-7): EAGVTQFPSHSVIEKGQTVTLRCDPISGHDNLYWYRRVMGKEIKFLLHFVKESKQDESGMPNNRFLAERTGGTYSTLKVQPAELEDSGVYFCASSPVAGGPDEQYFGPGTRLTVT.

The chain combines TRBV29-1 with TRBJ2-1, with D possibly being TRBD1 or TRBD2 (6 bases each). Trimming removed 8 bases from V and 1 base from J, with 18 bases in between. The germline CDR1 and CDR2 sequences are SQVTM and ANQGSEA. This CDR3 spans 15 amino acids. The CDR3 DNA is TGCAGCTCTGTTAGGGGGACTGGGTCCTACAATGAGCAGTTCTTC. Translating gives CSSVRGTGSYNEQFF.

CDR3 residues: CASSQDRSGVDDSNQPQHF. CDR3 bases: TGCGCCAGCAGCCAAGATCGGTCAGGGGTGGATGATAGCAATCAGCCCCAGCATTTT. The chain carries TRBV4-1 and TRBJ1-5, with D tentatively TRBD1 (6 bases). The CDR3 runs to 19 residues. The germline CDR1 and CDR2 sequences are MGHRA and YSYEKL. The germline V and J ends were trimmed by 0 bases and 0 bases, with 18 bases remaining between them.